This T cell receptor (beta chain) was retrieved from a study of shared clonotypes between healthy human individuals. About the study: Per-donor plates numbered three CD4 naive, three CD4 memory, two CD8 naive and one CD8 memory. Broader study findings: In contrast to clonotypes shared by all four donors, non-shared clonotypes had lower generation probabilities. Memory subsets generally showed smaller estimated richness than naive subsets did.

Germline CDR1 is SGHTA and CDR2 is FQGNSA. CDR3 length equals 14 residues. V shed 5 bases and J shed 1 base, with 11 bases lying between them. An assay was performed, and its level was deep. The protocol was immunoSEQ multiplex PCR, while the TCRdb copy is restricted to in-frame clones and leaves out a portion. Of 950,000 to 1,100,000 clones listed, around 76% are singletons. Remarks on this clone: Its antigen remains unknown.

Sequenced material: memory CD4+ T cells sorted from blood. Stated subset: CD45RA-negative fraction. The receptor was isolated from a man aged 18 to 29 in good health. The genes are TRBV7-2 and TRBJ1-1; possible D gene TRBD1, 6 bases. The CDR3 bases are TGTGCCAGCAGCCCTGGACAGTCGAACACTGAAGCTTTCTTT. Translating gives CASSPGQSNTEAFF. Supplemented by reference TRBV7-2 and TRBJ1-1, the full variable domain reads GAGVSQSPSNKVTEKGKDVELRCDPISGHTALYWYRQSLGQGLEFLIYFQGNSAPDKSGLPSDRFSAERTGGSVSTLTIQRTQQEDSAVYLCASSPGQSNTEAFFGQGTRLTVV.